This record looks at one TCR beta chain sequence and its context. The table came from immunoSEQ multiplex PCR; TCRdb's copy has only in-frame clones and leaves some out. The repertoire holds 70,000 to 75,000 clones, 84% seen once, with around 1.1% in the top ten. The data were taken from a study of OX40 agonist ivuxolimab in advanced cancers. CDR1 SGHNT and CDR2 YYREEE come from the germline V gene (reference sequence). The CDR3 length is 15 residues. V was pared by 0 bases and J by 6 bases, with 12 bases between. The sequencing used CD4+ or CD8+ T cells sorted from blood, collected in a trial of the OX40 agonist ivuxolimab. The TCR originated in an adult with an advanced solid tumor such as melanoma, head and neck, liver or kidney cancer. V gene TRBV5-4 combines with J gene TRBJ2-2; D uncertain. The CDR3 coding sequence is TGTGCCAGCAGCTTGGATTCACAGATCTCCGGGGAGCTGTTTTTT. It encodes CASSLDSQISGELFF.